Here is one T cell receptor (beta chain) with its context. The CDR3 is 18 residues long. V trimming: 0 bases; J trimming: 10 bases; junction bases outside the gene matches: 17. CDR1 SGHRS and CDR2 YFSETQ come from the germline V gene. This entry comes from a study of blood T cell repertoires in COVID-19. Study information: Material from acute and convalescent COVID-19 was sourced from the United States, Italy and Spain. Sources were T cells, B-cell-depleted T cells, or PBMCs; the material itself was cDNA or gDNA.

In the authors' workflow: Estimated nucleated cell counts came from reference gene primer amplification. TCRdb's copy holds only in-frame clones and misses some; the assay was immunoSEQ multiplex PCR. The D gene and trimming were derived from the DNA, and the V and J assignments and clone size from that table. The table has roughly 100,000 clones, approximately 91% seen once. Material for sequencing was peripheral blood. This TCR derives from a man aged 45-65 years with acute or convalescent COVID-19. The J gene is TRBJ2-3, the V gene TRBV5-1, with TRBD2 matching over 10 bases. For the CDR3, the DNA is TGCGCCAGCAGCTTGGACTCGAGGGCTAGCGGGGGCTCCCTACCGCAGTATTTT. Protein product: CASSLDSRASGGSLPQYF. Complete variable domain (other parts from reference TRBV5-1 and TRBJ2-3): KAGVTQTPRYLIKTRGQQVTLSCSPISGHRSVSWYQQTPGQGLQFLFEYFSETQRNKGNFPGRFSGRQFSNSRSEMNVSTLELGDSALYLCASSLDSRASGGSLPQYFGPGTRLTVL.